This paragraph covers one T cell receptor (beta chain) sequence. This sample was included in a study of blood T cell repertoires in COVID-19. Clones were sequenced by immunoSEQ multiplex PCR, and TCRdb holds only the in-frame ones, with some missing. The sample lists almost 200,000 clones; more than 80% were seen once. Sequences were obtained from PBMCs or T cells enriched from blood (not recorded which). The TCR comes from a woman younger than 35 who had recovered from COVID-19.

The CDR3 spells CASSQEVDRDEQFF. CDR3 sequence (DNA): TGCGCCAGCAGCCAAGAGGTGGACAGGGATGAGCAGTTCTTC. The chain recombines TRBV4-1 with TRBJ2-1, with 8 bases aligning to TRBD1. Trimming took 0 bases from V and 8 from J; bases not matched to a gene: 3. The CDR3 is 14 amino acids. CDR1 MGHRA and CDR2 YSYEKL come from the germline V gene.